Each of the 24 T cell receptor beta chains below was sequenced from the same sample in a study of T-cell reconstitution after alpha-beta-depleted transplantation in children. Unique molecular identifiers were used to barcode this TCRbeta library. TCRdb used MiXCR to reprocess the PCR reads, holding one entry per CDR3 protein. The sample has fewer than 700,000 distinct CDR3 sequences; 10% to 15% are singletons. Sequences were derived from PBMCs, mostly from graft donor cells, sampled 360 days after TCRalphabeta/CD19-depleted stem cell transplant. These receptors were taken from a male patient aged 5 to 17 who had a stem cell transplant for acute myeloid leukemia, so the T cells may come from the graft donor.

This clonotype was recorded a few times. The rearrangement links TRBV20-1 to TRBJ2-1; D might be TRBD2 (6 bases). CDR1 and CDR2 (germline): DFQATT, SNEGSKA (reference sequence). This CDR3 has 15 residues. Trimming removed 1 base from V and 0 bases from J, with 10 bases in between. The CDR3 here is CSARGDFNSYNEQFF. In DNA, the CDR3 is TGCAGTGCTAGAGGGGACTTTAACTCCTACAATGAGCAGTTCTTC.

This chain uses TRBV20-1 with TRBJ2-7, with 7 positions matching TRBD2. Germline V gives CDR1 DFQATT, CDR2 SNEGSKA (reference sequence). This CDR3 has 15 amino acids. Germline trimming cut 0 bases from V and 3 bases from J; bases unmatched to any gene: 8. CDR3: CSARDPLADIYEQYF. CDR3 nucleotides: TGCAGTGCTAGAGATCCCCTAGCGGATATCTACGAGCAGTACTTC.

There are a few counts of this clonotype. The rearrangement uses TRBV9 and TRBJ1-3; no clear D gene. Germline values: CDR1 SGDLS, CDR2 YYNGEE. CDR3 size: 16 residues. The V and J ends lost 0 bases and 0 bases respectively, with 10 bases between them. The CDR3 loop is CASSVGRFSSGNTIYF. For the CDR3, the DNA is TGTGCCAGCAGCGTAGGTCGATTCAGCTCTGGAAACACCATATATTTT.

This clonotype was counted many times. This chain links TRBV29-1 with TRBJ1-1; D is ambiguous. V gave up 6 bases and J gave up 3 bases, with 14 bases separating them. In germline, CDR1 is SQVTM, CDR2 ANQGSEA. This CDR3 comprises 13 residues. In DNA, the CDR3 is TGCAGCGTAGGTTCGGCGCGGGACACTGAAGCTTTCTTT. Its protein product is CSVGSARDTEAFF.

The chain combines TRBV12-3 or TRBV12-4 with TRBJ1-6; D may be TRBD1 (6 bases). The V gene lost 4 bases and the J gene lost 14 bases, with 15 bases spanning the gap. The CDR3 consists of 13 residues. The CDR3 spells CASSSQGNKALHF. Written as DNA, the CDR3 is TGTGCCAGCAGTTCACAGGGTAATAAAGCCCTCCACTTT.

This clonotype was picked up a small number of times. The gene calls are TRBV25-1 and TRBJ2-1, with 7 bases lining up with TRBD2. J was trimmed by 0 bases and V by 4 bases; bases with no gene match: 9. This CDR3 region has 17 residues. Germline assignment: CDR1 MGHDK and CDR2 SYGVNS. CDR3 protein: CASSGLASGRSYNEQFF. Here the CDR3 DNA reads TGTGCCAGCAGTGGTTTGGCTAGCGGCCGCTCCTACAATGAGCAGTTCTTC.

This clonotype was seen more than once but under ten times. This chain links TRBV28 with TRBJ1-6, with 7 bases aligning to TRBD1. The germline V gene encodes CDR1 MDHEN and CDR2 SYDVKM. CDR3 length: 12 residues. V gave up 9 bases and J gave up 7 bases; unmatched junction bases: 3. The CDR3 reads CASRQGNSPLHF. The CDR3 nucleotides are TGTGCCAGTCGACAGGGAAATTCACCCCTCCACTTT.

In this sample, this clonotype turned up a few times. This chain connects TRBV6-1 to TRBJ2-5; D is possibly TRBD2 (7 bases). The CDR3 sequence is 15 residues long. From germline, CDR1 is MNHNS and CDR2 SASEGT. Trimming shortened V by 6 bases and J by 5 bases, and 19 bases separated the two germline ends. CDR3 in amino acids: CASSLPTSDRETQYF. The CDR3 DNA follows: TGTGCCAGCAGCCTACCTACTAGCGACAGGGAGACCCAGTACTTC.

In this sample, this clonotype turned up many times. The rearrangement uses TRBV7-9 and TRBJ2-5, with 9 bases aligning to TRBD2. There are 16 residues in the CDR3. The germline V gene encodes CDR1 SEHNR and CDR2 FQNEAQ (reference sequence). After removal of 0 bases from V and 0 bases from J, the junction contained 2 bases not matched to a gene. The CDR3 sequence is CASSLALAGYQETQYF. In DNA, the CDR3 is TGTGCCAGCAGCTTAGCGCTAGCGGGGTACCAAGAGACCCAGTACTTC.

This chain connects TRBV3-1 to TRBJ2-7; 9 bases line up with TRBD2. Trimming took 1 base from V and 6 from J; bases not matched to a gene: 10. The CDR3 consists of 16 residues. The germline gives CDR1 LGHDT, CDR2 YNNKEL (reference sequence). CDR3 in DNA: TGTGCCAGCAGCCAAGGTTGGACAGGACTAGCGATCGAGCAGTACTTC. Translating it yields CASSQGWTGLAIEQYF.

This chain uses TRBV20-1 with TRBJ2-3; tentative D call: TRBD2 (6 bases). This CDR3 contains 13 residues. Deletions cut 6 bases from V and 5 bases from J, with 15 bases between. From germline, CDR1 is DFQATT and CDR2 SNEGSKA (reference sequence). CDR3 loop: CSARWEAGDTQYF. The DNA of the CDR3 is TGCAGTGCCCGGTGGGAGGCGGGAGATACGCAGTATTTT.

In its sample, this clonotype was seen a few times. The chain links TRBV29-1 to TRBJ2-1; D gene ambiguous. V lost 2 bases to trimming and J lost 5 bases, with 7 bases between them. Per the germline V gene, CDR1 is SQVTM and CDR2 is ANQGSEA. This CDR3 is 12 amino acids long. CDR3 in DNA: TGCAGCGTTGAAAAGCTCCACAATGAGCAGTTCTTC. The encoded protein is CSVEKLHNEQFF.

The chain couples TRBV29-1 to TRBJ1-2; a possible D gene is TRBD1 (5 bases). Trimming took off 3 bases at V and 4 bases at J, with 12 bases between the two ends. In germline, CDR1 is SQVTM, CDR2 ANQGSEA. The CDR3 sequence is 13 residues long. CDR3 region: CSVDGAGFYGYTF. In DNA form, the CDR3 reads TGCAGCGTTGACGGGGCCGGGTTCTATGGCTACACCTTC.

The rearrangement joins TRBV6-2 or TRBV6-3 to TRBJ2-7; TRBD1 matches at 8 bases. The length of the CDR3 is 15 residues. Per germline, CDR1 MNHEY and CDR2 SVGEGT. J was trimmed by 2 bases and V by 0 bases; bases with no gene match: 3. This CDR3 reads CASSYSTGVPYEQYF. CDR3 DNA sequence: TGTGCCAGCAGTTACTCGACAGGGGTACCCTACGAGCAGTACTTC.

This clonotype showed up just a few times. The chain uses TRBV20-1 and TRBJ2-7, with D uncertain. Trimming left V 3 bases short and J 6 bases short, with 15 bases between. The CDR3 is made up of 13 amino acids. Per germline, CDR1 DFQATT and CDR2 SNEGSKA (reference sequence). The DNA for the CDR3 is TGCAGTGCTAGTCGCCCCACAATGGGCGAGCAGTACTTC. Residues: CSASRPTMGEQYF.

V gene TRBV20-1 combines with J gene TRBJ2-7, with D possibly matching TRBD1 (5 bases). Trimming removed 4 bases from V and 1 base from J, with 8 bases in between. The CDR3 sequence is 12 residues long. Germline CDR1 reads DFQATT; CDR2 reads SNEGSKA (reference sequence). CDR3 region: CSAKQDSYEQYF. Written as DNA, the CDR3 is TGCAGTGCTAAACAGGATTCCTACGAGCAGTACTTC.

This chain connects TRBV7-2 to TRBJ2-7; TRBD2 matches 8 bases. The CDR3 totals 16 residues. Trimming took 0 bases from V and 5 from J; bases not matched to a gene: 9. Germline assignment: CDR1 SGHTA and CDR2 FQGNSA. The CDR3 sequence is CASSLALRTSGHEQYF. In DNA, the CDR3 is TGTGCCAGCAGCTTAGCGCTGAGAACTAGCGGTCACGAGCAGTACTTC.

The V call is TRBV7-3, the J call TRBJ2-5, with 13 bases that match TRBD2. The CDR3 extends over 16 amino acids. The V and J ends lost 4 bases and 5 bases, in that order; junction bases with no gene match: 7. Germline CDR1 reads SGHTA; CDR2 reads FQGTGA. The CDR3 DNA is TGTGCCAGCAGCTCCCGGACTAGCGGGAGTGGGGAGACCCAGTACTTC. Its translation: CASSSRTSGSGETQYF.

V and J are TRBV28 and TRBJ2-2, with D unclear. Germline values: CDR1 MDHEN, CDR2 SYDVKM. The CDR3 runs 16 residues. V dropped 5 bases and J dropped 6 bases, with 19 bases sitting between them. Here the CDR3 DNA reads TGTGCCAGCAGTCCCGGCTGGGTTACTCTCTCCGGGGAGCTGTTTTTT. Protein sequence: CASSPGWVTLSGELFF.

This clonotype was seen only a few times. V and J are TRBV12-3 or TRBV12-4 and TRBJ1-1; 8 bases agree with TRBD1. The CDR3 is made up of 14 amino acids. V trimming: 3 bases; J trimming: 1 base; junction bases outside the gene matches: 1. The CDR3 loop is CASSFGTGNTEAFF. CDR3 in DNA: TGTGCCAGCAGTTTTGGGACAGGGAACACTGAAGCTTTCTTT.

This clonotype has at least ten counts. The chain recombines TRBV10-3 with TRBJ2-7; 12 bases line up with TRBD2. This CDR3 contains 12 residues. V was clipped by 8 bases and J by 7 bases; unmatched bases: 3. Per germline, CDR1 ENHRY and CDR2 SYGVKD. CDR3 bases: TGTGCCATCGGGACTAGCGGGTTGGAGCAGTACTTC. Amino acid sequence: CAIGTSGLEQYF.

The V call is TRBV27, the J call TRBJ2-2, with 13 bases matching TRBD2. The CDR3 runs 19 residues. In germline, CDR1 is MNHEY, CDR2 SMNVEV (reference sequence). J lost 5 bases, V lost 5 bases, and 14 bases had no gene match. CDR3 amino acids: CASSPSGTSGTTGTGELFF. The CDR3, as DNA: TGTGCCAGCAGTCCATCCGGGACTAGCGGGACCACGGGGACCGGGGAGCTGTTTTTT.

The chain uses TRBV29-1 and TRBJ1-1, with a possible D match to TRBD1 (5 bases). The CDR3 extends over 13 amino acids. Trimming removed 5 bases at V and 2 bases at J, with 12 bases between. The germline gives CDR1 SQVTM, CDR2 ANQGSEA. The CDR3 loop reads CSVRRTSNTEAFF. The CDR3 bases are TGCAGCGTTCGCAGGACATCAAACACTGAAGCTTTCTTT.

This clonotype was seen just once. V usage is TRBV4-1 and J usage is TRBJ1-5; 9 nucleotides agree with TRBD1. J lost 6 bases, V lost 1 base, and 19 bases had no gene match. The CDR3 is made up of 20 amino acids. Germline V gene data show CDR1 as MGHRA and CDR2 as YSYEKL. The CDR3 region has the DNA TGCGCCAGCAGCCAAGGATACCGGGACAGGGTACTCCTTGGGACTCAGCCCCAGCATTTT. Translated: CASSQGYRDRVLLGTQPQHF.